These 15 T cell receptor beta chains were sequenced from one sample in a study of blood T cell repertoires in COVID-19. TCRdb keeps only in-frame clones here, not all; method: immunoSEQ multiplex PCR. Altogether approximately 230,000 clones are present, 65% to 85% being singletons, with the ten largest covering 4%. Sequencing used peripheral blood. Source of these receptors: a woman between 40 and 50 years old with active or convalescent COVID-19.

The rearrangement links TRBV10-3 to TRBJ1-2; no reliable D call. V was shortened by 3 bases and J by 1 base, with 9 bases between the two germline ends. The CDR3 is made up of 14 amino acids. The germline CDR1 and CDR2 sequences are ENHRY and SYGVKD. In DNA, the CDR3 is TGTGCCATCAGTGATAACTCCTTTAACTATGGCTACACCTTC. Translation: CAISDNSFNYGYTF.

The rearrangement joins TRBV15 to TRBJ2-5; maybe TRBD1 (6 bases). V shed 1 base and J shed 2 bases, with 14 bases lying between them. The CDR3 is 16 residues long. Germline lookup yields CDR1 LNHNV and CDR2 YYDKDF (reference sequence). Here the CDR3 DNA reads TGTGCCACCAGCAGAGTCAGATCGAGGGGGCAAGAGACCCAGTACTTC. This codes for CATSRVRSRGQETQYF.

The chain is built from TRBV11-2 and TRBJ2-1; possibly TRBD1 for D (6 bases). The CDR3 spans 15 residues. Trimming left V 1 base short and J 10 bases short, with 17 bases between. Germline loops: CDR1 SGHAT, CDR2 FQNNGV. In DNA, the CDR3 is TGTGCCAGCAGCTTAGCTTCAAGGGCAAGGGGGGAGCAGTTCTTC. It encodes CASSLASRARGEQFF.

This clone was picked up a small number of times. V is TRBV9 and J is TRBJ1-1; no clear D. Germline values: CDR1 SGDLS, CDR2 YYNGEE. V was shortened by 0 bases and J by 1 base, with 4 bases between the two germline ends. CDR3 size: 13 residues. This CDR3 reads CASSVARNTEAFF. CDR3 sequence (DNA): TGTGCCAGCAGCGTAGCCAGGAACACTGAAGCTTTCTTT.

The CDR3 region is CAWSKGAATTEAFF. CDR3 bases: TGTGCCTGGTCTAAAGGGGCAGCTACCACTGAAGCTTTCTTT. The gene calls are TRBV30 and TRBJ1-1; maybe TRBD1 (5 bases). This CDR3 contains 14 residues. Per the germline V gene, CDR1 is GTSNPN and CDR2 is SVGIG (reference sequence). V lost 5 bases and J lost 4, with 17 bases in between.

This clone turned up a few times. The rearrangement joins TRBV5-1 to TRBJ2-1; 12 bases are shared with TRBD2. The germline V gene has CDR1 SGHRS and CDR2 YFSETQ. V lost 6 bases, J lost 4 bases, and 2 bases stayed unmatched. The CDR3 is 14 residues long. CDR3 in amino acids: CASNLAGGYNEQFF. CDR3 coding DNA: TGCGCCAGCAATCTAGCGGGGGGGTACAATGAGCAGTTCTTC.

The chain uses TRBV27 and TRBJ1-6; 8 bases are a match to TRBD1. Germline CDR1 and CDR2: MNHEY and SMNVEV (reference sequence). The CDR3 length is 20 residues. J was trimmed by 0 bases and V by 1 base; bases with no gene match: 11. The CDR3 here is CASSLYYGTGLSSYNSPLHF. CDR3 bases: TGTGCCAGCAGTTTATATTACGGGACAGGCCTTAGCTCCTATAATTCACCCCTCCACTTT.

The rearrangement uses TRBV5-1 and TRBJ1-3; unclear D gene. Trimming took 0 bases from V and 0 from J, leaving 13 bases between them. The CDR3 extends over 17 amino acids. The germline gives CDR1 SGHRS, CDR2 YFSETQ. The CDR3 reads CASSLELGRSSGNTIYF. CDR3 DNA: TGCGCCAGCAGCTTGGAACTGGGTCGGAGCTCTGGAAACACCATATATTTT. Filled out from reference TRBV5-1 and TRBJ1-3, the complete variable domain reads KAGVTQTPRYLIKTRGQQVTLSCSPISGHRSVSWYQQTPGQGLQFLFEYFSETQRNKGNFPGRFSGRQFSNSRSEMNVSTLELGDSALYLCASSLELGRSSGNTIYFGEGSWLTVV.

Of note for this clone: Sequence at one end of the junction differs from germline and may be a read error. This chain links TRBV30 with TRBJ1-5, with D uncertain. CDR1 is GTSNPN and CDR2 is SVGIG in the germline V gene (reference sequence). This CDR3 spans 12 amino acids. This chain's CDR3 is CACGPPNEPQHF. CDR3 DNA: TGTGCCTGCGGACCCCCCAATGAGCCCCAGCATTTT.

The chain uses TRBV10-3 and TRBJ1-5, with D perhaps matching TRBD1 (5 bases). Trimming pared 3 bases from V and 0 bases from J, leaving 6 bases between. The CDR3 length is 14 residues. Per germline, CDR1 ENHRY and CDR2 SYGVKD. Here the CDR3 reads CAISEQDSNQPQHF. The CDR3 DNA reads TGTGCCATCAGTGAACAGGATAGCAATCAGCCCCAGCATTTT.

V usage is TRBV29-1 and J usage is TRBJ2-1; D perhaps matches TRBD2 (6 bases). The CDR3 loop spans 14 amino acids. Trimming stripped 4 bases from V and 3 bases from J, with 13 bases between. The germline V gene has CDR1 SQVTM and CDR2 ANQGSEA. As DNA, the CDR3 is TGCAGCGTTGCAGGGAGGTTGGGCTACAATGAGCAGTTCTTC. This translates into CSVAGRLGYNEQFF.

V is TRBV6-5 and J is TRBJ1-2, with D unresolved. The CDR3 extends over 13 amino acids. With 0 bases removed from V and 4 bases from J, the gap between germline ends came to 6 bases. The germline V gene encodes CDR1 MNHEY and CDR2 SVGAGI. CDR3: CASSYSAFYGYTF. The DNA of the CDR3 is TGTGCCAGCAGTTACTCGGCCTTCTATGGCTACACCTTC.

The J gene is TRBJ1-1, the V gene TRBV19, with 8 bases matching TRBD1. The CDR3 is made up of 13 amino acids. V lost 3 bases to trimming and J lost 6 bases; unmatched junction nucleotides: 3. Germline V gene sequence: CDR1 LNHDA, CDR2 SQIVND (reference sequence). CDR3 region: CASSMDREAEAFF. CDR3 nucleotide sequence: TGTGCCAGTAGTATGGACAGGGAGGCTGAAGCTTTCTTT.

This clone occurred once. The chain is built from TRBV19 and TRBJ2-1, with 7 bases that match TRBD2. The CDR3 runs to 16 residues. In germline, CDR1 is LNHDA, CDR2 SQIVND (reference sequence). J was trimmed by 7 bases and V by 5 bases; bases with no gene match: 14. In DNA, the CDR3 is TGTGCCAGTAGTCAGCTGGGAGGGGCCCCAGGGAATGAGCAGTTCTTC. This sequence encodes CASSQLGGAPGNEQFF.

The chain employs TRBV10-3 and TRBJ1-4, with 9 bases aligning to TRBD1. The V gene end was trimmed by 4 bases and the J gene end by 10 bases; junction bases not matched to a gene: 1. The CDR3 covers 12 residues. Germline lookup yields CDR1 ENHRY and CDR2 SYGVKD. CDR3 nucleotide sequence: TGTGCCATCAGTGGACAGGGGGGAAAACTGTTTTTT. Amino acid sequence: CAISGQGGKLFF.